A selection of T cell receptor beta chains follows, all from one sample in a study of cytomegalovirus exposure and HLA in healthy donors. Assay: immunoSEQ multiplex PCR; the TCRdb copy retains only in-frame clones and omits some. The table records tens of thousands of clones, about three quarters of them present only once. Sequenced: PBMCs. The receptors here all came from a man aged 35-49 years in good health and CMV-seronegative. CDR3s include the opening cysteine and the closing phenylalanine or tryptophan. Fields, in order: J gene, V gene, CDR3 protein.

>TRBJ2-1|TRBV29-1
CSARGLAGPNEQFF
>TRBJ1-1|TRBV29-1
CSVGVATGTEAFF
>TRBJ1-2|TRBV6-6
CASSYGAVYGYTF
>TRBJ2-3|TRBV30
CAWVSGRGSDTQYF
>TRBJ2-7|TRBV5-1
CASSLGTSGSHEQYF
>TRBJ2-1|TRBV30
CAWTGAGGYEQFF
>TRBJ2-3|TRBV6-6
CASRGPSEGDTQYF
>TRBJ2-7|TRBV21-1
CASSQPGQGAGEQYF
>TRBJ2-2|TRBV10-1
CASSETIGELFF
>TRBJ1-4|TRBV6-1
CASRGDREVEKLLF
>TRBJ1-2|TRBV4-3
CASSWDSGNYGYTF
>TRBJ1-2|TRBV29-1
CSVVPVGGSGGYTF
>TRBJ1-5|TRBV7-9
CASSLAGGQPQHF
>TRBJ1-1|TRBV7-3
CASSRQVKSGVGANTEAFF
>TRBJ2-3|TRBV13
CASSSASEYFTDTQYF
>TRBJ2-2|TRBV6-6
CASSLDRASTGELFF
>TRBJ2-2|TRBV11-2
CASSRLSTGELFF
>TRBJ1-2|TRBV18
CASSRRDRGDYGYTF
>TRBJ2-3|TRBV5-6
CASSLGLATDTQYF
>TRBJ2-5|TRBV12-5
CASGPGTSHQETQYF
>TRBJ2-3|TRBV5-8
CASSPRLAGTSTDTQYF
>TRBJ1-1|TRBV28
CASSSLHRGRNTEAFF
>TRBJ2-1|TRBV29-1
CSVVSVNEQFF
>TRBJ2-3|TRBV5-6
CASSLRQGLVDTQYF
>TRBJ2-7|TRBV5-4
CASSSTSGSYEQYF
>TRBJ2-5|TRBV7-7
CASSLEGTGHQETQYF
>TRBJ1-2|TRBV30
CAWSLIPSQGFDYGYTF
>TRBJ2-1|TRBV7-3
CASSLGTSGSSYNEQFF
>TRBJ2-1|TRBV15
CATMAPVAGPYNEQFF
>TRBJ2-7|TRBV28
CASRGGNSYEQYF
>TRBJ2-7|TRBV5-1
CATTGPRKGLAGGVYEQYF
>TRBJ1-1|TRBV11-1
CASSSSGTEAFF
>TRBJ2-7|TRBV27
CASSGQDRTSGRAYEQYF
>TRBJ2-7|TRBV7-9
CASSFRDRGFNEQYF